Following are 11 T cell receptor beta chains from one sample sequenced in a study of cytomegalovirus exposure and HLA in healthy donors. Vbeta (60) and Jbeta (13) primers were used in the PCR. Some clones are missing from TCRdb's copy, which holds only in-frame ones; the method was immunoSEQ multiplex PCR. The sample lists about 120,000 clones, around 79% occurring once. Sequencing input: PBMCs. The receptors derive from a woman under 40 in good health and CMV-seropositive.

The chain recombines TRBV2 with TRBJ2-1; D perhaps matches TRBD2 (7 bases). There are 17 residues in the CDR3. Germline loops: CDR1 SNHLY, CDR2 FYNNEI. Trimming took 7 bases from V and 7 from J, leaving 26 bases between them. CDR3 DNA sequence: TGTGCCAGCAAGGGGGGGGTCCAAGGGCCCGAAAAAAATGAGCAGTTCTTC. This sequence encodes CASKGGVQGPEKNEQFF.

The chain employs TRBV7-6 and TRBJ1-5, with 7 bases aligning to TRBD1. J was trimmed by 3 bases and V by 1 base; bases with no gene match: 3. CDR3 size: 15 residues. Germline-derived CDR1 and CDR2 are SGHVS and FNYEAQ. For the CDR3, the DNA is TGTGCCAGCAGCTTAGGACAGGGACACAATCAGCCCCAGCATTTT. This gives the protein CASSLGQGHNQPQHF.

This rearrangement joins TRBV6-6 to TRBJ2-5, with a weak D call TRBD1 (6 bases). CDR3 length: 13 amino acids. Trimming removed 7 bases at V and 3 bases at J, with 12 bases between. Looked up from germline, CDR1 is MNHNY and CDR2 is SVGAGI (reference sequence). The CDR3 reads CASKHPGEETQYF. As DNA, the CDR3 is TGTGCCAGCAAACATCCAGGGGAAGAGACCCAGTACTTC.

The chain has TRBV15 and TRBJ2-2, with 10 bases fitting TRBD1. Unmatched junction bases numbered 2, after V lost 3 bases and J lost 4 bases. Germline V gene lookup returns CDR1 LNHNV and CDR2 YYDKDF (reference sequence). The CDR3 consists of 15 residues. The CDR3 reads CATSSRTGGTGELFF. CDR3 bases: TGTGCCACCAGCAGCAGGACAGGGGGCACCGGGGAGCTGTTTTTT. The entire variable domain, with the rest obtained from reference TRBV15 and TRBJ2-2, is as follows: DAMVIQNPRYQVTQFGKPVTLSCSQTLNHNVMYWYQQKSSQAPKLLFHYYDKDFNNEADTPDNFQSRRPNTSFCFLDIRSPGLGDTAMYLCATSSRTGGTGELFFGEGSRLTVL.

This chain uses TRBV5-1 with TRBJ2-7, with TRBD1 matching over 11 bases. Germline V gene data show CDR1 as SGHRS and CDR2 as YFSETQ. The CDR3 is 17 amino acids. V gave up 1 base and J gave up 4 bases; unmatched junction bases: 10. CDR3 region: CASSLFLTGQGDYEQYF. The CDR3 region has the DNA TGCGCCAGCAGCTTGTTTTTGACGGGACAGGGGGATTACGAGCAGTACTTC.

The chain links TRBV4-1 to TRBJ2-6; TRBD1 is a possible D gene (6 bases). From germline, CDR1 is MGHRA and CDR2 YSYEKL. The CDR3 length is 22 residues. V was clipped by 3 bases and J by 0 bases, with 27 bases between them. The CDR3 coding sequence is TGCGCCAGCAGCCAGTGGACAGTAACAACCCCCGGTCCAAGCTCTGGGGCCAACGTCCTGACTTTC. Its translation: CASSQWTVTTPGPSSGANVLTF.

V gene TRBV7-9 combines with J gene TRBJ2-7; D may be TRBD1 (5 bases). From germline, CDR1 is SEHNR and CDR2 FQNEAQ (reference sequence). This CDR3 has 14 residues. V lost 5 bases and J 11 bases, leaving 22 bases between the germline ends. The CDR3 sequence: CASSHPQGSPKEYF. As DNA, the CDR3 is TGTGCCAGCAGCCACCCTCAGGGCTCACCCAAGGAGTACTTC. The complete variable domain, with remaining parts taken from reference TRBV7-9 and TRBJ2-7, reads DTGVSQNPRHKITKRGQNVTFRCDPISEHNRLYWYRQTLGQGPEFLTYFQNEAQLEKSRLLSDRFSAERPKGSFSTLEIQRTEQGDSAMYLCASSHPQGSPKEYFGPGTRLTVT.

The chain has TRBV29-1 and TRBJ1-2; D remains unclear. Trimming pared 3 bases from V and 5 bases from J, leaving 7 bases between. Germline loops: CDR1 SQVTM, CDR2 ANQGSEA. The CDR3 has 11 amino acids. For the CDR3, the DNA is TGCAGCGTTGATTCCGGGTATGGCTACACCTTC. This gives the protein CSVDSGYGYTF.

The J gene is TRBJ2-4, the V gene TRBV5-4, with 10 bases aligning to TRBD1. There are 16 residues in the CDR3. Germline CDR1 is SGHNT and CDR2 is YYREEE (reference sequence). Losses at the gene ends were 5 bases for V and 0 bases for J; bases not matched to a gene: 5. CDR3 nucleotides: TGTGCCAGCAGTCATGGACAGGGGGTAGCCAAAAACATTCAGTACTTC. Its translation: CASSHGQGVAKNIQYF.

The genes are TRBV5-1 and TRBJ1-2, with 11 bases aligning to TRBD1. J lost 5 bases, V lost 0 bases, and 3 bases had no gene match. CDR3 length: 15 amino acids. Germline V gives CDR1 SGHRS, CDR2 YFSETQ. The CDR3 bases are TGCGCCAGCAGCTTGGCCGGGACAGGGGGTTATGGCTACACCTTC. Translated, it gives CASSLAGTGGYGYTF.

The rearrangement joins TRBV7-9 to TRBJ1-2, with TRBD1 as a possible D gene (6 bases). The germline gives CDR1 SEHNR, CDR2 FQNEAQ (reference sequence). V lost 6 bases and J 9 bases, leaving 14 bases between the germline ends. The CDR3 sequence is 12 residues long. Here the CDR3 DNA reads TGTGCCAGCAGTTACTCGACAGGACGCTACACCTTC. Encoded protein: CASSYSTGRYTF.